This passage covers 2 T cell receptor beta chains from one sample sequenced in a study of cytomegalovirus exposure and HLA in healthy donors (dated 2017 in TCRdb). Preparation of the library involved the immunoSEQ multiplex PCR assay. A mixture of 60 forward primers for TCR Vbeta segments and 13 reverse primers for TCR Jbeta segments was used in the multiplex PCR. This is the immuneACCESS table as TCRdb keeps it, with only in-frame sequences that have V and J called. A part of the clones is gone; compared with another copy, unresolved V genes explain less than half, and the rest is unexplained. The sample includes about 140,000 clones, with 80% observed a single time. The ten largest clones take up 6.8% of the sample. Sequenced input: PBMCs. These TCRs come from a middle-aged man in good health and CMV-seropositive.

The chain recombines TRBV4-3 with TRBJ1-2; 9 bases are a match to TRBD1. Trimming at V came to 6 bases and at J to 3 bases, leaving 5 bases not matched to a gene. CDR1 and CDR2 (germline): LGHNA, YSLEER. CDR3 length: 14 residues. The CDR3 bases are TGCGCCAGCAGACCCGGGACAGGGTACTATGGCTACACCTTC. Protein: CASRPGTGYYGYTF.

V and J are TRBV25-1 and TRBJ1-1; tentative D call: TRBD1 (5 bases). The germline CDR1 and CDR2 sequences are MGHDK and SYGVNS. Trimming took off 5 bases at V and 4 bases at J, with 14 bases between the two ends. The CDR3 runs 14 residues. In DNA, the CDR3 is TGTGCCAGCAGTCGGGGGGGGAGAGGCACTGAAGCTTTCTTT. This codes for CASSRGGRGTEAFF.